The 32 T cell receptor beta chains reported below all come from one sample, sequenced in a study of blood T cell repertoires in COVID-19. Produced via immunoSEQ multiplex PCR; TCRdb's table is partial and in-frame only. Of about 280,000 clones detected, over 75% appear once; the ten largest clones hold 9% to 9.5%. Sequencing was carried out using peripheral blood. These receptor sequences come from a man between 18 and 35 years old with active or convalescent COVID-19.

The CDR3 region is CASLAGGIYNEQFF. The CDR3 DNA follows: TGTGCCAGTCTTGCGGGGGGGATTTACAATGAGCAGTTCTTC. J is TRBJ2-1 and V is TRBV19; 9 bases fit TRBD2. V shed 8 bases and J 4 bases; nucleotides not matched to a gene: 6. The CDR3 covers 14 residues. The germline V gene has CDR1 LNHDA and CDR2 SQIVND (reference sequence).

The genes are TRBV19 and TRBJ1-3; TRBD1 is a possible D gene (6 bases). Trimming cost V 5 bases and J 4 bases, with 18 bases left between them. This CDR3 region has 16 residues. Germline V gives CDR1 LNHDA, CDR2 SQIVND (reference sequence). The CDR3 DNA is TGTGCCAGTAGTGCCCTACAGGGTGGCTCCGGAAACACCATATATTTT. As protein: CASSALQGGSGNTIYF.

The rearrangement uses TRBV5-4 and TRBJ2-1, with D hard to call. The germline V gene has CDR1 SGHNT and CDR2 YYREEE (reference sequence). Trimming cost V 0 bases and J 7 bases, with 2 bases left between them. The CDR3 runs 11 residues. The chain's CDR3 is CASSLANEQFF. CDR3 sequence (DNA): TGTGCCAGCAGCTTGGCAAATGAGCAGTTCTTC.

This clone was picked up a small number of times. This sequence joins TRBV7-6 and TRBJ1-3; tentative D call: TRBD1 (6 bases). Germline assignment: CDR1 SGHVS and CDR2 FNYEAQ. V was cut by 5 bases and J by 9 bases, with 14 bases left in between. The CDR3 spans 13 residues. CDR3 region: CASSLGTLGTIYF. The CDR3 region has the DNA TGTGCCAGCAGCCTAGGGACACTGGGCACCATATATTTT.

The V gene is TRBV14, the J gene TRBJ2-7, with 10 bases fitting TRBD2. Germline CDR1 is SGHDN and CDR2 is FVKESK. The CDR3 consists of 16 residues. J gave up 4 bases and V 3 bases, and 9 bases lay outside the gene matches. CDR3 bases: TGTGCCAGCAGCCACCTGGGGACTAGCGTACTATACGAGCAGTACTTC. This gives the protein CASSHLGTSVLYEQYF.

This chain links TRBV10-3 with TRBJ2-3; D is undetermined. Germline V gene lookup returns CDR1 ENHRY and CDR2 SYGVKD. Trimming stripped 2 bases from V and 4 bases from J, with 13 bases between. The CDR3 is 15 residues long. CDR3 sequence: CAISEIRIRSDTQYF. The CDR3 bases are TGTGCCATCAGTGAGATCCGAATCCGGTCAGATACGCAGTATTTT.

The chain uses TRBV7-2 and TRBJ2-5, with 10 bases aligning to TRBD1. Germline values: CDR1 SGHTA, CDR2 FQGNSA. The CDR3 loop spans 15 amino acids. J lost 5 bases, V lost 5 bases, and 8 bases had no gene match. Here the CDR3 reads CASSGPGQGRETQYF. CDR3 sequence (DNA): TGTGCCAGCAGCGGACCGGGACAGGGGCGGGAGACCCAGTACTTC.

The J gene is TRBJ1-2, the V gene TRBV9, with 11 bases identical to TRBD1. This CDR3 is 15 amino acids long. The V and J ends lost 2 bases and 4 bases, in that order; junction bases with no gene match: 4. Germline V gene lookup returns CDR1 SGDLS and CDR2 YYNGEE. CDR3 loop: CASSVGGTGGYGYTF. The CDR3 coding sequence is TGTGCCAGCAGCGTTGGCGGGACAGGGGGCTATGGCTACACCTTC.

The gene calls are TRBV9 and TRBJ2-3; 10 bases are shared with TRBD2. Germline-derived CDR1 and CDR2 are SGDLS and YYNGEE. CDR3 length: 15 amino acids. V shed 3 bases and J 2 bases; nucleotides not matched to a gene: 3. CDR3 protein: CASSDSGGATDTQYF. The CDR3 DNA follows: TGTGCCAGCAGCGACAGCGGGGGGGCCACAGATACGCAGTATTTT.

This chain links TRBV27 with TRBJ2-2; D remains unclear. Germline assignment: CDR1 MNHEY and CDR2 SMNVEV (reference sequence). V was clipped by 7 bases and J by 0 bases, with 18 bases between them. The CDR3 length is 17 residues. The CDR3 DNA is TGTGCCAGCACCTTCGGAGCCAGCCTAACGAACACCGGGGAGCTGTTTTTT. Protein product: CASTFGASLTNTGELFF.

The rearrangement links TRBV13 to TRBJ1-4; no clear D gene. The germline gives CDR1 PRHDT, CDR2 FYEKMQ (reference sequence). V shed 5 bases and J shed 1 base, with 11 bases lying between them. The CDR3 runs to 15 residues. CDR3 amino acids: CASSSGRQTNEKLFF. CDR3 nucleotide sequence: TGTGCCAGCAGCAGCGGGCGGCAAACTAATGAAAAACTGTTTTTT.

The gene calls are TRBV4-1 and TRBJ2-7, with TRBD1 matching 9 bases. There are 16 residues in the CDR3. Trimming cost V 4 bases and J 0 bases; bases outside gene matches: 7. Germline assignment: CDR1 MGHRA and CDR2 YSYEKL. The CDR3 protein is CASSLRRTGVSYEQYF. In DNA form, the CDR3 reads TGCGCCAGCAGCCTCCGCAGGACAGGGGTCTCCTACGAGCAGTACTTC.

Worth noting for this clone: This sample includes further DNA sequences coding for the same CDR3. The rearrangement uses TRBV19 and TRBJ1-6, with D hard to call. From germline, CDR1 is LNHDA and CDR2 SQIVND (reference sequence). This CDR3 has 12 residues. V lost 5 bases and J 8 bases, leaving 7 bases between the germline ends. The DNA for the CDR3 is TGTGCCAGTAGTCAGCGGGATTCACCCCTCCACTTT. This sequence encodes CASSQRDSPLHF.

The rearrangement links TRBV6-6 to TRBJ2-7; 9 bases match TRBD1. Germline CDR1 and CDR2: MNHNY and SVGAGI (reference sequence). The CDR3 runs to 14 residues. V shed 4 bases and J 3 bases; nucleotides not matched to a gene: 4. In DNA form, the CDR3 reads TGTGCCAGCAGTTCTCTGGGACAGGGCTACGAGCAGTACTTC. It is translated as CASSSLGQGYEQYF.

V is TRBV10-3 and J is TRBJ2-7; maybe TRBD1 (6 bases). Germline values: CDR1 ENHRY, CDR2 SYGVKD. The germline V and J ends were trimmed by 3 bases and 3 bases, with 21 bases remaining between them. The CDR3 runs to 17 residues. The CDR3: CAISEGSQGLTGYEQYF. Written as DNA, the CDR3 is TGTGCCATCAGTGAAGGCTCGCAGGGGCTTACTGGCTACGAGCAGTACTTC.

This sequence joins TRBV5-1 and TRBJ1-3; D call uncertain. The V and J ends lost 0 bases and 1 base respectively, with 8 bases between them. This CDR3 spans 15 amino acids. The V gene's germline CDR1 is SGHRS and CDR2 YFSETQ. The DNA of the CDR3 is TGCGCCAGCAGCTTGGTAGGAGCTTCTGGAAACACCATATATTTT. It yields the protein CASSLVGASGNTIYF.

The V gene is TRBV10-3, the J gene TRBJ2-2; 8 bases align to TRBD1. V lost 5 bases and J lost 4; bases outside the gene matches: 3. The CDR3 length is 14 residues. Germline V gene data show CDR1 as ENHRY and CDR2 as SYGVKD. The CDR3 coding sequence is TGTGCCATCAGTAACAGGGGGAGCACCGGGGAGCTGTTTTTT. This gives the protein CAISNRGSTGELFF.

The rearrangement uses TRBV5-1 and TRBJ1-5, with 7 positions matching TRBD1. Germline assignment: CDR1 SGHRS and CDR2 YFSETQ. This CDR3 comprises 15 residues. Trimming cost V 0 bases and J 3 bases; bases outside gene matches: 3. This CDR3 is CASSLGDSFNQPQHF. The CDR3 DNA reads as TGCGCCAGCAGCTTGGGGGACAGCTTCAATCAGCCCCAGCATTTT.

The chain is built from TRBV4-1 and TRBJ2-2; the D gene is possibly TRBD2 (5 bases). Germline V lookup: CDR1 MGHRA, CDR2 YSYEKL. Between the trimmed V and J ends, which lost 0 bases and 5 bases, there was a span of 10 bases. The CDR3 spans 15 residues. The CDR3 spells CASSQDERGTGELFF. DNA of the CDR3: TGCGCCAGCAGCCAAGATGAAAGAGGGACCGGGGAGCTGTTTTTT.

The chain carries TRBV2 and TRBJ2-6, with D perhaps matching TRBD2 (6 bases). Trimming removed 6 bases from V and 2 bases from J, with 11 bases in between. CDR3 size: 15 residues. Germline V CDR1 and CDR2: SNHLY, FYNNEI. The CDR3 DNA is TGTGCCAGCAGCGGGAGTTCGGCTGGGGCCAACGTCCTGACTTTC. Encoded protein: CASSGSSAGANVLTF.

CDR3 nucleotides: TGCAGCGTTAGTTGGGGGCCTAATCAGCCCCAGCATTTT. Translating gives CSVSWGPNQPQHF. The V gene is TRBV29-1, the J gene TRBJ1-5; the D gene is possibly TRBD1 (6 bases). Germline CDR1 SQVTM, CDR2 ANQGSEA. The CDR3 totals 13 residues. V was clipped by 5 bases and J by 4 bases, with 12 bases between them.

In its sample, this clone was seen a few times. The chain links TRBV3-1 (or the pseudogene TRBV3-2) to TRBJ1-6; D not resolved. The CDR3 consists of 14 residues. Trimming removed 4 bases from V and 7 bases from J, with 11 bases in between. Germline lookup yields CDR1 LGHDT and CDR2 YNNKEL (reference sequence). The CDR3 DNA is TGTGCCAGCAGCCCTACGAACGGGAATTCACCCCTCCACTTT. Translation gives CASSPTNGNSPLHF.

This clone was seen only once. V is TRBV5-5 and J is TRBJ1-4; 9 positions agree with TRBD1. The V gene end was trimmed by 7 bases and the J gene end by 10 bases; junction bases not matched to a gene: 11. There are 14 residues in the CDR3. CDR1 and CDR2 (germline): SGHKS, YYEKEE (reference sequence). The CDR3 protein is CASGTGQGTPKLFF. The CDR3 DNA sequence: TGTGCCAGCGGGACCGGACAGGGGACCCCAAAACTGTTTTTT.

This chain links TRBV5-4 with TRBJ1-2; D not resolved. The germline V gene encodes CDR1 SGHNT and CDR2 YYREEE (reference sequence). The CDR3 is 14 amino acids. V gave up 2 bases and J gave up 0 bases, with 8 bases separating them. DNA for the CDR3: TGTGCCAGCAGCTTAAGAGATTCTAACTATGGCTACACCTTC. It yields the protein CASSLRDSNYGYTF.

With respect to this clone: Other DNA sequences in this sample translate to the same CDR3. The gene calls are TRBV19 and TRBJ1-1, with TRBD1 as a possible D gene (5 bases). Germline V gene lookup returns CDR1 LNHDA and CDR2 SQIVND (reference sequence). With 1 base removed from V and 2 bases from J, the gap between germline ends came to 8 bases. This CDR3 has 14 residues. The CDR3 loop is CASSIGGVNTEAFF. In DNA, the CDR3 is TGTGCCAGTAGTATAGGGGGGGTCAACACTGAAGCTTTCTTT.

The chain carries TRBV11-1 and TRBJ2-1; 8 bases are shared with TRBD1. The CDR3 totals 15 residues. CDR1 SGHAT and CDR2 FQDESV come from the germline V gene (reference sequence). V lost 1 base and J lost 2; bases outside the gene matches: 1. The CDR3 here is CASSLGTGTYNEQFF. The CDR3 DNA sequence: TGTGCCAGCAGCTTAGGGACAGGGACCTACAATGAGCAGTTCTTC. Filled out from reference TRBV11-1 and TRBJ2-1, the complete variable domain reads EAEVAQSPRYKITEKSQAVAFWCDPISGHATLYWYRQILGQGPELLVQFQDESVVDDSQLPKDRFSAERLKGVDSTLKIQPAELGDSAMYLCASSLGTGTYNEQFFGPGTRLTVL.

The J gene is TRBJ2-7, the V gene TRBV6-6; 7 bases fit TRBD1. The CDR3 totals 13 residues. Germline V gene data show CDR1 as MNHNY and CDR2 as SVGAGI (reference sequence). V lost 2 bases, J lost 7 bases, and 5 bases stayed unmatched. The CDR3 spells CASSYAQGKEQYF. The CDR3 bases are TGTGCCAGCAGTTACGCACAGGGGAAAGAGCAGTACTTC.

V usage is TRBV13 and J usage is TRBJ1-2; D gene unclear. CDR1 and CDR2 from the germline V gene are PRHDT and FYEKMQ (reference sequence). Trimming cost V 1 base and J 2 bases, with 5 bases left between them. The CDR3 totals 13 residues. Here the CDR3 reads CASSLEQNYGYTF. Here the CDR3 DNA reads TGTGCCAGCAGCTTAGAACAGAACTATGGCTACACCTTC. Complete variable domain (other parts from reference TRBV13 and TRBJ1-2): AAGVIQSPRHLIKEKRETATLKCYPIPRHDTVYWYQQGPGQDPQFLISFYEKMQSDKGSIPDRFSAQQFSDYHSELNMSSLELGDSALYFCASSLEQNYGYTFGSGTRLTVV.

The gene calls are TRBV7-8 and TRBJ1-2; no definite D call. From germline, CDR1 is SGHVS and CDR2 FQNEAQ. V lost 4 bases and J lost 8, with 14 bases in between. This CDR3 comprises 13 residues. CDR3 sequence reads: CASSWERSGGYTF. CDR3 sequence (DNA): TGTGCCAGCAGCTGGGAGAGGTCGGGGGGCTACACCTTC.

In its sample, this clone was seen once. The DNA of the CDR3 is TGCGCCAGCAGCTTGGGGGGCGGGGGAGCCTACGAGCAGTACTTC. Translating gives CASSLGGGGAYEQYF. This chain links TRBV5-1 with TRBJ2-7; 7 bases are a match to TRBD2. The V gene's germline CDR1 is SGHRS and CDR2 YFSETQ. J was trimmed by 2 bases and V by 0 bases; bases with no gene match: 5. The CDR3 runs to 15 residues.

Here the CDR3 DNA reads TGTGCCAGTAGTAGCATCTCGGGACAGAACTATGGCTACACCTTC. This translates into CASSSISGQNYGYTF. This sequence joins TRBV19 and TRBJ1-2; 7 nucleotides match TRBD1. With V trimmed by 4 bases and J by 2 bases, 7 bases remained unmatched. CDR3 size: 15 residues. The germline gives CDR1 LNHDA, CDR2 SQIVND (reference sequence).

This clone was seen only once. The chain links TRBV4-3 to TRBJ2-5; unclear D gene. CDR3 length: 13 residues. Trimming removed 0 bases from V and 4 bases from J, with 6 bases in between. The germline gives CDR1 LGHNA, CDR2 YSLEER. The chain's CDR3 is CASSQDIRETQYF. As DNA, the CDR3 is TGCGCCAGCAGCCAAGATATCAGAGAGACCCAGTACTTC.